This passage covers 29 T cell receptor beta chains from one sample sequenced in a study of blood T cell repertoires in COVID-19. Data came from immunoSEQ multiplex PCR; TCRdb stores just in-frame clones and leaves some out. The repertoire has roughly 150,000 clones, 84% of them found once; the top ten carry around 9.8%. The sequencing input was peripheral blood. The receptors were sampled from a woman in her 50s with acute or convalescent COVID-19.

The chain employs TRBV18 and TRBJ1-2; 7 bases are a match to TRBD1. The CDR3 length is 14 residues. CDR1 and CDR2 from the germline V gene are KGHSH and LQKENI. Trimming took 6 bases from V and 8 from J; bases not matched to a gene: 12. Written as DNA, the CDR3 is TGTGCCAGCTCCCTAAAGGGACAGTCGGGAGGCTACACCTTC. Protein product: CASSLKGQSGGYTF.

The chain uses TRBV2 and TRBJ2-2; perhaps TRBD1 as D (6 bases). Germline assignment: CDR1 SNHLY and CDR2 FYNNEI. Trimming pared 0 bases from V and 6 bases from J, leaving 11 bases between. The CDR3 is made up of 15 amino acids. The CDR3 region is CASSEAERGSGELFF. Here the CDR3 DNA reads TGTGCCAGCAGTGAAGCGGAGAGGGGGTCCGGGGAGCTGTTTTTT.

CDR3 nucleotides: TGTGCCAGCAGTCCCCACGTAGGGGCAGGTGAAAAACTGTTTTTT. The encoded protein is CASSPHVGAGEKLFF. J is TRBJ1-4 and V is TRBV2; D possibly corresponds to TRBD1 (5 bases). Germline values: CDR1 SNHLY, CDR2 FYNNEI. V was cut by 5 bases and J by 7 bases, with 17 bases left in between. This CDR3 contains 15 residues.

This clone was observed a handful of times. The rearrangement joins TRBV28 to TRBJ2-5, with a possible D match to TRBD1 (5 bases). This CDR3 is 16 amino acids long. CDR1 and CDR2 (germline): MDHEN, SYDVKM. The germline V and J ends were trimmed by 5 bases and 2 bases, with 18 bases remaining between them. DNA for the CDR3: TGTGCCAGCAGTGTCGGACAATCTCCGTCACAAGAGACCCAGTACTTC. Translation: CASSVGQSPSQETQYF.

The CDR3 sequence: CARGGQAYSYGYTF. The CDR3, as DNA: TGTGCCAGGGGGGGACAGGCGTATTCCTACGGCTACACCTTC. The chain is built from TRBV12-1 and TRBJ1-2; the table gives TRBD1 as D, unverified against the DNA. TRBV12-1 is a recognized pseudogene. The CDR3 runs 14 residues.

The CDR3 here is CASSLGTGNSPLHF. The CDR3 coding sequence is TGTGCCAGCAGCCTCGGGACAGGCAATTCACCCCTCCACTTT. The V gene is TRBV7-9, the J gene TRBJ1-6; 8 bases map to TRBD1. V trimming: 5 bases; J trimming: 7 bases; junction bases outside the gene matches: 4. CDR3 length: 14 residues. Germline V lookup: CDR1 SEHNR, CDR2 FQNEAQ (reference sequence).

The rearrangement uses TRBV4-2 and TRBJ2-7, with 10 bases that match TRBD1. The CDR3 covers 15 residues. Germline V gene lookup returns CDR1 LGHNA and CDR2 YNFKEQ. V gave up 2 bases and J gave up 0 bases; unmatched junction bases: 1. CDR3 DNA: TGTGCCAGCAGCCAAAGGACAGGGGGCTCCTACGAGCAGTACTTC. This sequence encodes CASSQRTGGSYEQYF.

The chain employs TRBV6-2 or TRBV6-3 and TRBJ1-5; no reliable D call. Germline V CDR1 and CDR2: MNHEY, SVGEGT. The length of the CDR3 is 13 residues. V was pared by 5 bases and J by 2 bases, with 7 bases between. The CDR3, as DNA: TGTGCCAGCAGTATCACAGGCAATCAGCCCCAGCATTTT. It encodes CASSITGNQPQHF.

This clone was observed once. This chain uses TRBV19 with TRBJ2-1, with TRBD2 matching over 13 bases. The CDR3 totals 20 residues. Trimming cost V 3 bases and J 4 bases; bases outside gene matches: 15. Germline V gene lookup returns CDR1 LNHDA and CDR2 SQIVND (reference sequence). CDR3 nucleotides: TGTGCCAGTAGTATGGGACTAGCGGGAACCTTACGGGGGGTTTACAATGAGCAGTTCTTC. Translating gives CASSMGLAGTLRGVYNEQFF.

The gene calls are TRBV24-1 and TRBJ2-1, with 10 positions matching TRBD2. V gave up 3 bases and J gave up 7 bases; unmatched junction bases: 14. Germline CDR1 KGHDR, CDR2 SFDVKD. The CDR3 contains 18 residues. The CDR3 protein is CATSDAKILAGGRNEQFF. In DNA form, the CDR3 reads TGTGCCACCAGTGATGCTAAAATCTTAGCGGGGGGAAGGAATGAGCAGTTCTTC.

The chain links TRBV15 to TRBJ1-2; D is possibly TRBD1 (6 bases). CDR3 length: 15 residues. Trimming shortened V by 2 bases and J by 7 bases, and 17 bases separated the two germline ends. Looked up from germline, CDR1 is LNHNV and CDR2 is YYDKDF (reference sequence). In DNA, the CDR3 is TGTGCCACCAGCAGACCTAGTACAGGGATCGGTGGCTACACCTTC. Its protein is CATSRPSTGIGGYTF.

The chain carries TRBV19 and TRBJ1-4; no clear D. Looked up from germline, CDR1 is LNHDA and CDR2 is SQIVND (reference sequence). The CDR3 runs to 13 residues. V gave up 6 bases and J gave up 2 bases, with 7 bases separating them. CDR3 sequence: CASRRRTNEKLFF. The CDR3 DNA reads as TGTGCCAGTAGAAGGCGGACTAATGAAAAACTGTTTTTT.

This sequence joins TRBV5-1 and TRBJ2-5; possible D gene TRBD1, 5 bases. V gave up 1 base and J gave up 1 base, with 14 bases separating them. The CDR3 has 16 residues. Germline-derived CDR1 and CDR2 are SGHRS and YFSETQ. The DNA of the CDR3 is TGCGCCAGCAGCTTGTCAGGGCCGATATTCCAAGAGACCCAGTACTTC. Its protein product is CASSLSGPIFQETQYF. Full variable domain (missing parts from reference TRBV5-1 and TRBJ2-5): KAGVTQTPRYLIKTRGQQVTLSCSPISGHRSVSWYQQTPGQGLQFLFEYFSETQRNKGNFPGRFSGRQFSNSRSEMNVSTLELGDSALYLCASSLSGPIFQETQYFGPGTRLLVL.

This clone was detected only once. The gene calls are TRBV4-3 and TRBJ2-1; TRBD2 matches at 7 bases. V trimming: 4 bases; J trimming: 2 bases; junction bases outside the gene matches: 5. Per germline, CDR1 LGHNA and CDR2 YSLEER. This CDR3 comprises 15 residues. This CDR3 is CASSRQSGTYNEQFF. The CDR3 bases are TGCGCCAGCAGCCGGCAAAGCGGGACCTACAATGAGCAGTTCTTC.

The chain is built from TRBV30 and TRBJ1-5; unclear D gene. V lost 1 base and J 0 bases, leaving 7 bases between the germline ends. CDR1 and CDR2 (germline): GTSNPN, SVGIG (reference sequence). This CDR3 spans 14 amino acids. This CDR3 reads CAWSDTGSNQPQHF. The CDR3 nucleotides read TGTGCCTGGAGTGATACGGGTAGCAATCAGCCCCAGCATTTT.

This clone was recorded a few times. This sequence joins TRBV4-2 and TRBJ2-3; 9 bases are a match to TRBD2. This CDR3 has 17 residues. The germline V gene encodes CDR1 LGHNA and CDR2 YNFKEQ. The junction had 5 bases not matched to a gene; V was cut back by 0 bases and J by 1 base. CDR3 region: CASSQDGLAGRTDTQYF. DNA of the CDR3: TGTGCCAGCAGCCAAGATGGCCTAGCGGGGCGCACAGATACGCAGTATTTT.

The V gene is TRBV18, the J gene TRBJ1-1; D ambiguous. The CDR3 contains 13 residues. The V gene lost 5 bases and the J gene lost 1 base, with 8 bases spanning the gap. Per germline, CDR1 KGHSH and CDR2 LQKENI. In nucleotides, the CDR3 is TGTGCCAGCTCATCTGACAAGAACACTGAAGCTTTCTTT. This translates into CASSSDKNTEAFF.

This chain links TRBV11-3 with TRBJ2-5; possibly TRBD2 for D (5 bases). Germline V gene sequence: CDR1 SGHNT, CDR2 YENEEA. With 4 bases removed from V and 3 bases from J, the gap between germline ends came to 12 bases. CDR3 length: 14 amino acids. CDR3 in DNA: TGTGCCAGCAGCTCGGGGTCGGGAAAAGAGACCCAGTACTTC. Protein product: CASSSGSGKETQYF. The whole variable domain, filled in from reference TRBV11-3 and TRBJ2-5, reads EAGVVQSPRYKIIEKKQPVAFWCNPISGHNTLYWYLQNLGQGPELLIRYENEEAVDDSQLPKDRFSAERLKGVDSTLKIQPAELGDSAVYLCASSSGSGKETQYFGPGTRLLVL.

The chain is built from TRBV29-1 and TRBJ2-3; D may be TRBD1 (5 bases). V was cut by 4 bases and J by 4 bases, with 21 bases left in between. Per the germline V gene, CDR1 is SQVTM and CDR2 is ANQGSEA. This CDR3 contains 16 residues. The CDR3 DNA is TGCAGCGTTGGCAGGGTACCTATGCCTCGCCCAGATACGCAGTATTTT. This codes for CSVGRVPMPRPDTQYF.

The chain recombines TRBV5-1 with TRBJ1-5; the D gene is possibly TRBD1 (6 bases). The CDR3 runs to 14 residues. Trimming removed 4 bases from V and 3 bases from J, with 11 bases in between. Germline loops: CDR1 SGHRS, CDR2 YFSETQ. This CDR3 is CASSPGTNNQPQHF. In DNA form, the CDR3 reads TGCGCCAGCAGCCCCGGGACAAACAATCAGCCCCAGCATTTT.

The chain joins TRBV6-2 or TRBV6-3 to TRBJ1-1, with D tentatively TRBD1 (5 bases). This CDR3 is 13 amino acids long. The germline V and J ends were trimmed by 2 bases and 5 bases, with 9 bases remaining between them. The germline gives CDR1 MNHEY, CDR2 SVGEGT. This CDR3 reads CASSYRRGTEAFF. Here the CDR3 DNA reads TGTGCCAGCAGTTACAGGCGGGGGACTGAAGCTTTCTTT.

Only a few counts were recorded for this clone. The chain joins TRBV4-2 to TRBJ1-3; TRBD1 matches at 7 bases. From germline, CDR1 is LGHNA and CDR2 YNFKEQ. J gave up 1 base and V 5 bases, and 2 bases lay outside the gene matches. The CDR3 is made up of 14 amino acids. CDR3 DNA: TGTGCCAGCAGCTTACAGGGGTCTGGAAACACCATATATTTT. As protein: CASSLQGSGNTIYF.

V usage is TRBV7-2 and J usage is TRBJ2-2; 8 bases fit TRBD1. The V segment lost 5 bases and the J segment 5 bases; nucleotides outside the gene matches: 4. Germline V lookup: CDR1 SGHTA, CDR2 FQGNSA. The CDR3 runs 14 residues. CDR3 protein: CASSQTGVTGELFF. The CDR3 region has the DNA TGTGCCAGCAGCCAGACAGGGGTAACCGGGGAGCTGTTTTTT.

This rearrangement joins TRBV20-1 to TRBJ2-1, with 12 bases lining up with TRBD2. Germline trimming cut 3 bases from V and 5 bases from J; bases unmatched to any gene: 8. Looked up from germline, CDR1 is DFQATT and CDR2 is SNEGSKA (reference sequence). The CDR3 runs 16 residues. Here the CDR3 DNA reads TGCAGTGCTAGTCCCACTAGCGGGAGGTTCAACAATGAGCAGTTCTTC. Protein: CSASPTSGRFNNEQFF.

CDR3 DNA: TGTGCCACCAGCAGCCATAGCACTGGGTATGAGCAGTTCTTC. This gives the protein CATSSHSTGYEQFF. The gene calls are TRBV15 and TRBJ2-1, with D hard to call. Looked up from germline, CDR1 is LNHNV and CDR2 is YYDKDF (reference sequence). The V gene lost 3 bases and the J gene lost 8 bases, with 14 bases spanning the gap. This CDR3 region has 14 residues.

In its sample, this clone was seen a few times. The CDR3 loop reads CSASFKGSGGETQYF. As DNA, the CDR3 is TGCAGTGCTAGTTTTAAGGGTAGCGGGGGTGAGACCCAGTACTTC. The J gene is TRBJ2-5, the V gene TRBV20-1; 9 bases fit TRBD2. CDR1 DFQATT and CDR2 SNEGSKA come from the germline V gene (reference sequence). V dropped 3 bases and J dropped 5; count of bases not matched to a gene: 10. The CDR3 loop spans 15 amino acids.

The CDR3 here is CASSLWSSDTQYF. DNA of the CDR3: TGCGCCAGCAGCTTGTGGAGTTCAGATACGCAGTATTTT. The chain combines TRBV5-1 with TRBJ2-3; D remains unclear. The CDR3 is made up of 13 amino acids. Germline CDR1 and CDR2: SGHRS and YFSETQ. The germline V and J ends were trimmed by 1 base and 4 bases, with 7 bases remaining between them. Together with reference TRBV5-1 and TRBJ2-3, the CDR3 gives the full variable domain: KAGVTQTPRYLIKTRGQQVTLSCSPISGHRSVSWYQQTPGQGLQFLFEYFSETQRNKGNFPGRFSGRQFSNSRSEMNVSTLELGDSALYLCASSLWSSDTQYFGPGTRLTVL.

This chain links TRBV15 with TRBJ1-5; D remains ambiguous. The V gene lost 0 bases and the J gene lost 4 bases, with 4 bases spanning the gap. This CDR3 contains 13 residues. The germline gives CDR1 LNHNV, CDR2 YYDKDF (reference sequence). The CDR3 DNA sequence: TGTGCCACCAGCAGAGACGGGAATCAGCCCCAGCATTTT. Amino acids: CATSRDGNQPQHF.

The chain carries TRBV28 and TRBJ2-7; tentatively, D is TRBD2 (5 bases). Deletions cut 2 bases from V and 9 bases from J, with 8 bases between. The CDR3 is 11 residues long. CDR1 and CDR2 (germline): MDHEN, SYDVKM. For the CDR3, the DNA is TGTGCCAGCAGTTTACAGCGGAGGCAGTACTTC. This translates into CASSLQRRQYF.